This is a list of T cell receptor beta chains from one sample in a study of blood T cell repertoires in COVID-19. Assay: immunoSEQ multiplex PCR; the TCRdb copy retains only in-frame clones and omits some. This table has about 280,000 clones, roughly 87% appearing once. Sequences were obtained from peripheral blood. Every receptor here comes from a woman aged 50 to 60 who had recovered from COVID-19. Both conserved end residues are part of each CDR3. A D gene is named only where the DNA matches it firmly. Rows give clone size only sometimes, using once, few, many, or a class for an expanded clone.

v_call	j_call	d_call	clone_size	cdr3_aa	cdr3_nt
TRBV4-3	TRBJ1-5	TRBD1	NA	CASSQVTGGNQPQHF	TGCGCCAGCAGCCAAGTCACAGGGGGCAATCAGCCCCAGCATTTT
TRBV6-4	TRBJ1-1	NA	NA	CASSGRAGTEAFF	TGTGCCAGCAGCGGCAGGGCGGGGACTGAAGCTTTCTTT
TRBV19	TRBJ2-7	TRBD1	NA	CANPLDRVIHEQYF	TGTGCCAACCCTTTGGACAGGGTCATCCACGAGCAGTACTTC
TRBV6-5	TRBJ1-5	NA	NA	CASSFDRDQPQHF	TGTGCCAGCAGTTTCGACAGAGATCAGCCCCAGCATTTT
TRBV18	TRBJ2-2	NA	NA	CASSPPSSGHGELFF	TGTGCCAGCTCACCACCGAGTTCGGGACACGGGGAGCTGTTTTTT
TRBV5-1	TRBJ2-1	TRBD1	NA	CASSRTGDYNEQFF	TGCGCCAGCAGCCGGACAGGCGATTACAATGAGCAGTTCTTC
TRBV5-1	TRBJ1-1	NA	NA	CASSLLLLNTEAFF	TGCGCCAGCAGCTTACTCCTACTGAACACTGAAGCTTTCTTT
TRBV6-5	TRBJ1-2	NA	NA	CASRPTGTYGYTF	TGTGCCAGCAGGCCGACAGGAACCTATGGCTACACCTTC
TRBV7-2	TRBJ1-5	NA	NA	CASSGQVNQPQHF	TGTGCCAGCAGCGGACAAGTCAATCAGCCCCAGCATTTT
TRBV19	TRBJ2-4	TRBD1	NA	CASSIVGQFKNIQYF	TGTGCCAGTAGTATAGTGGGACAGTTCAAAAACATTCAGTACTTC
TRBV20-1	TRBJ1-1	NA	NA	CSASIAGSIPEAFF	TGCAGTGCTAGTATTGCAGGGTCAATTCCTGAAGCTTTCTTT
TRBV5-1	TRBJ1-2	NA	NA	CASSSGANYGYTF	TGCGCCAGCAGCTCTGGGGCCAACTATGGCTACACCTTC
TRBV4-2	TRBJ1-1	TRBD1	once	CASSGTALEAFF	TGTGCCAGCAGCGGGACAGCCCTTGAAGCTTTCTTT
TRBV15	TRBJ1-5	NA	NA	CATSRGGRIDQPQHF	TGTGCCACCAGCAGGGGGGGGAGGATCGATCAGCCCCAGCATTTT
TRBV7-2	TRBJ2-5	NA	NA	CASSLGFRGSQETQYF	TGTGCCAGCAGCTTAGGTTTCCGAGGGAGCCAAGAGACCCAGTACTTC
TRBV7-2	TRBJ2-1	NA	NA	CASSLPLADNEQFF	TGTGCCAGCAGCCTACCTCTAGCTGACAATGAGCAGTTCTTC
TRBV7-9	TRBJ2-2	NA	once	CASLRGQNTGELFF	TGTGCCAGCTTGAGGGGACAGAACACCGGGGAGCTGTTTTTT
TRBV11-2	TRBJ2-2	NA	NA	CASSPRWNTGELFF	TGTGCCAGCAGTCCCCGTTGGAACACCGGGGAGCTGTTTTTT
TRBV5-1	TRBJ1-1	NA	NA	CASRLVLNTEAFF	TGCGCCAGCAGATTAGTCCTGAACACTGAAGCTTTCTTT
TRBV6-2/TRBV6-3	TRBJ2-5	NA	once	CASNPPRANPRVSQYF	TGTGCCAGCAACCCTCCCAGGGCAAATCCCAGGGTGTCCCAGTACTTC
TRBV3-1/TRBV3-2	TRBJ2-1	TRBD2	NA	CASSQDLAGGPKYNEQFF	TGTGCCAGCAGCCAAGATTTGGCGGGAGGGCCAAAGTACAATGAGCAGTTCTTC
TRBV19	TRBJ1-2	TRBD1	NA	CASSTRQGFGYTF	TGTGCCAGTAGTACTAGACAGGGATTTGGCTACACCTTC
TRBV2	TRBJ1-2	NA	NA	CASTLRENYGYTF	TGTGCCAGTACGCTCAGGGAAAACTATGGCTACACCTTC
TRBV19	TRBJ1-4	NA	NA	CASSIGTNMKKLFF	TGTGCCAGTAGTATAGGAACTAATATGAAAAAACTGTTTTTT
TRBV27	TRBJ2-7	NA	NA	CASSSTGSYEQYF	TGTGCCAGCAGTTCAACAGGTTCCTACGAGCAGTACTTC
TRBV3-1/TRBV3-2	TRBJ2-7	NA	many	CASSQDRGYEQYF	TGTGCCAGCAGCCAAGATCGGGGGTACGAGCAGTACTTC
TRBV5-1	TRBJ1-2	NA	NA	CASSWGDGGRSNGYTF	TGCGCCAGCAGCTGGGGCGACGGGGGGCGGAGTAATGGCTACACCTTC
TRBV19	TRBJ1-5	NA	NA	CASSIALWTQTQHF	TGTGCCAGTAGTATAGCTCTCTGGACTCAGACCCAGCATTTT
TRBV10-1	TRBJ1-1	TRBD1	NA	CASSDPTGTRTEAFF	TGCGCCAGCAGTGATCCGACAGGGACGCGCACTGAAGCTTTCTTT
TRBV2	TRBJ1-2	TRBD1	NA	CASSPQGDYGYTF	TGTGCCAGCAGCCCACAGGGGGACTATGGCTACACCTTC
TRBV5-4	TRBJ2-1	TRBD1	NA	CASSSGQGTYNEQFF	TGTGCCAGCAGCTCAGGACAGGGTACCTACAATGAGCAGTTCTTC
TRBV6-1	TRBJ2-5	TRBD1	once	CASSESSGGKETQYF	TGTGCCAGCAGTGAATCATCAGGGGGCAAAGAGACCCAGTACTTC
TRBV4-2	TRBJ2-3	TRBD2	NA	CASSQGGRGTDTQYF	TGTGCCAGCAGCCAAGGCGGGAGAGGTACAGATACGCAGTATTTT
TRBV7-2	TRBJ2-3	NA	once	CASSLARADTQYF	TGTGCCAGCAGCTTAGCGCGGGCAGATACGCAGTATTTT
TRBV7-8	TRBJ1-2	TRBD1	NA	CASSPGTGLTYNYGYTF	TGTGCCAGCAGCCCGGGGACAGGGCTTACCTATAACTATGGCTACACCTTC
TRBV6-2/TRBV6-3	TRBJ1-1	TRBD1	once	CASSLAGGEAFF	TGTGCCAGCAGTTTGGCAGGGGGTGAAGCTTTCTTT
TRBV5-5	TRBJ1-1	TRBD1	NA	CASSLGVGGSLANTEAFF	TGTGCCAGCAGCTTGGGGGTAGGGGGCTCTCTTGCGAACACTGAAGCTTTCTTT
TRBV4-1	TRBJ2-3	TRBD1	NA	CASSQDRTGGLTDTQYF	TGCGCCAGCAGCCAAGATCGGACAGGGGGACTCACAGATACGCAGTATTTT
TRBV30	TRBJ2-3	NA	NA	CAWSKGGRSTDTQYF	TGTGCCTGGAGCAAAGGGGGAAGAAGCACAGATACGCAGTATTTT
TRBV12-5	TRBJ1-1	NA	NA	CASGLGGRTFF	TGTGCTAGTGGTCTGGGGGGGCGTACTTTCTTT
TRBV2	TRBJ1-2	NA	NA	CASTPGRVGGYTF	TGTGCCAGCACCCCTGGGCGGGTTGGAGGCTACACCTTC
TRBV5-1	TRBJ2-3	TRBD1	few	CASSFAGTGGLDTQYF	TGCGCCAGCAGCTTCGCAGGGACAGGGGGCTTGGATACGCAGTATTTT
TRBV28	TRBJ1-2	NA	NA	CASSFGGAYGYTF	TGTGCCAGCAGTTTCGGGGGTGCCTATGGCTACACCTTC